These 7 T cell receptor beta chains came from one sample sequenced in a study of T cells in Graves' hyperthyroidism and ophthalmopathy. The TCR beta CDR3 regions underwent amplification using RNA transcripts as the source. The HTBI primer set was used in a first-round RT-PCR of the TCR CDR3. From the multiplex PCR reads, TCRdb called clonotypes with MiXCR, one entry per CDR3 protein. The sample comprises tens of thousands of distinct CDR3 sequences, about 53% of which are singletons, and roughly a third rests with the top ten. Sequencing used peripheral blood or thyroid tissue (not recorded which). Receptors were obtained from a man aged 18 to 30 with Graves' hyperthyroidism.

Notes on this clonotype: One end of the junction varies from germline; a read error may be responsible. The chain links TRBV5-1 to TRBJ2-7; 14 positions agree with TRBD2. Germline V gives CDR1 SGHRS, CDR2 YFSETQ. This CDR3 region has 16 residues. This CDR3 reads CASSVTSGRASYVQYF. For the CDR3, the DNA is TGCGCCAGCAGCGTGACTAGCGGGAGGGCGTCCTACGTGCAGTACTTC.

This clonotype was counted at least ten times. J is TRBJ2-7 and V is TRBV6-2 or TRBV6-3, with TRBD2 matching over 7 bases. CDR3 length: 16 amino acids. Germline values: CDR1 MNHEY, CDR2 SVGEGT. The V segment lost 2 bases and the J segment 0 bases; nucleotides outside the gene matches: 7. The CDR3 DNA is TGTGCCAGCAGTTACACGCGCGGGAGTAACTCCTACGAGCAGTACTTC. It is translated as CASSYTRGSNSYEQYF.

This clonotype was found many times. V usage is TRBV5-1 and J usage is TRBJ2-6; D gene ambiguous. From germline, CDR1 is SGHRS and CDR2 YFSETQ. V was cut by 5 bases and J by 4 bases, with 7 bases left in between. The CDR3 has 13 amino acids. In DNA, the CDR3 is TGCGCCAGCAGTCCGGGCGGGGCCAACGTCCTGACTTTC. This gives the protein CASSPGGANVLTF.

This clonotype was seen many times. The chain employs TRBV11-2 and TRBJ1-4; D is unclear. The CDR3 covers 14 residues. The germline V gene encodes CDR1 SGHAT and CDR2 FQNNGV. Trimming took 3 bases from V and 0 from J, leaving 5 bases between them. Here the CDR3 DNA reads TGTGCCAGCAGCTTTGGGCCAACTAATGAAAAACTGTTTTTT. Its protein product is CASSFGPTNEKLFF.

The CDR3 spells CAISDMNRLLAGRPGQETQYF. The CDR3 DNA reads TGTGCCATCAGTGACATGAATCGCCTTCTAGCGGGGAGGCCGGGGCAAGAGACCCAGTACTTC. The chain links TRBV10-3 to TRBJ2-5; TRBD2 matches 9 bases. The CDR3 runs 21 residues. The ends lost 3 bases at V and 2 bases at J; junction bases unmatched: 22. The germline CDR1 and CDR2 sequences are ENHRY and SYGVKD.

In regard to this clonotype: This may be a read error: a much more frequent sequence differs by one nucleotide. J is TRBJ1-2 and V is TRBV28; D might be TRBD1 (6 bases). Per germline, CDR1 MDHEN and CDR2 SYDVKM. This CDR3 has 14 residues. Trimming cost V 5 bases and J 7 bases, with 17 bases left between them. The CDR3 region is CASSKEDGGSGYTF. The CDR3 DNA reads TGTGCCAGCAGTAAAGAGGACGGGGGCAGTGGCTACACCTTC.

This chain links TRBV2 with TRBJ1-6, with 8 bases matching TRBD1. The ends lost 10 bases at V and 6 bases at J; junction bases unmatched: 8. The CDR3 has 14 amino acids. Germline CDR1 is SNHLY and CDR2 is FYNNEI. For the CDR3, the DNA is TGTGCCACCCAATGGACAGGGAGTAATTCACCCCTCCACTTT. Translating it yields CATQWTGSNSPLHF.